Detailed here is one TCR beta chain. This clone was seen a few times. Its antigen is unknown. No qualities accompany the bases; no much larger clone lies one base away. This record comes from a study of T cell responses to AZD1222 COVID-19 vaccine (TCRdb year 2021). Concerning the study at large: Because spike-specific TCR depth and breadth did not differ between the two schedules, AZD1222 recipients who got a second dose at roughly 4 weeks were pooled with those who got a second dose at roughly 12 weeks. A total of approximately 250 trial participants underwent TCR sequencing, of whom around 210 had received two doses of AZD1222 and around 25 had received two doses of the MenACWY control vaccine. Trial participants were enrolled by age into subgroups of 18-55, 56-69 and 70-plus years, and roughly 150, 30 and 60 TCR-sequenced participants, respectively, were included in these subgroups. Results and caveats for the whole study, not just this receptor: No day 14 peak-response samples were available, so repertoires were characterized only after the peak T cell response. Reportedly, close to half of the unique spike-specific TCRs recognized epitopes lying outside the regions that are mutated in the B.1.351 and B.1.1.7 variants. Spike-specific TCR breadth and depth rose significantly after two AZD1222 doses compared with day 0 and with MenACWY recipients. Most participants were white British and females outnumbered males, and the authors suggested that clonal diversity may have been underestimated. In the small 56-69-year group, the increase in depth fell short of significance, most likely because of low power. CD4 TCRs associated with the vaccine covered the entire spike protein, and the dominant responses were in regions 160-218 and 743-854. Conclusions about previously exposed vaccinees are limited because only a handful of AZD1222 recipients were SARS-CoV-2 seropositive at baseline.

The V end loses 2 bases and the J end loses 1 base, and a stretch of 9 bases separates them. Inclusive of the bounding cysteine and phenylalanine, the CDR3 is 14 residues long. This entry keeps only the CDR3 DNA: 42 bases, framed from base 1. Based on the germline V gene, the CDR1 and CDR2 sequences are SGDLS and YYNGEE. Interpreted using the paper, the time point label stands for: baseline before first vaccination. The vaccinee samples were drawn from two UK trials, COV001 and COV002, one of which was a single-blind randomized controlled phase 2/3 trial testing AZD1222 (ChAdOx1 nCoV-19) in healthy adults. For TCRbeta chain sequencing, PBMC samples from trial participants were taken at day 0 and at day 28 after the second dose. The CDR3 regions of human TCRbeta chains were analyzed by immunosequencing. Turning to the authors' computational methods: TCRs in the repertoires were matched against a reference library of SARS-CoV-2-specific TCRs that had been generated with the MIRA antigen-specificity platform. Breadth was defined as the fraction of unique TCRs that were SARS-CoV-2-associated. Depth was defined as the fraction of total T cells that were SARS-CoV-2-associated. Each spike-specific TCR was assigned to its reactive spike region and to a CD4 or CD8 class using the MIRA data. Log10-transformed breadth and depth values were compared by one-way ANOVA with Sidak's multiple comparisons tests. TCRdb limited this immuneACCESS table to in-frame rearrangements with V and J called. A share of clones is missing; checked studies link under half to unresolved V genes, and the rest is unexplained. V, J and clone size derive from that table, while D and trimming were established from the DNA sequence. Counted in this sample were 150,000 or so clones; about 89% of them appeared once. The biggest ten clones account for 1.5% to 2% of the sample.

Here the chain combines TRBV9 and TRBJ1-1, and possibly TRBD1, on 6 matching bases. The receptor was isolated from an adult in good health. The starting material was peripheral blood, obtained on day 0 of AZD1222 vaccination. Here the CDR3 is given as CASSVQGSNTEAFF. The DNA reads TGTGCCAGCAGCGTTCAGGGGTCGAACACTGAAGCTTTCTTT.